This T cell receptor beta chain was sequenced during a study of shared clonotypes between healthy human individuals. Germline CDR1 reads SEHNR; CDR2 reads FQNEAQ (reference sequence). V lost 4 bases and J 2 bases, leaving 15 bases between the germline ends. The CDR3 loop spans 16 amino acids. In the source study's methods: Filtering differed since immunoSEQ provided only junctions, with no quality scores. Sequencing was performed with immunoSEQ multiplex PCR; in TCRdb, only in-frame clones are kept and a portion is missing. V and J calls and clone size are copied from that table; D and trimming were computed from the DNA. Here the sample spans around 500,000 clones, approximately 80% being singletons.

The TCR comes from a woman in her 40s in good health. Some clones in this sample may be carry-over from other donors' samples. J is TRBJ2-1 and V is TRBV7-9; D perhaps matches TRBD2 (6 bases). Material for sequencing was PBMCs. CDR3 residues: CASSSSGGGTYNEQFF. The DNA for the CDR3 is TGTGCCAGCAGCTCTTCTGGAGGAGGGACCTACAATGAGCAGTTCTTC. Looking up the rest from reference TRBV7-9 and TRBJ2-1 gives the full variable domain: DTGVSQNPRHKITKRGQNVTFRCDPISEHNRLYWYRQTLGQGPEFLTYFQNEAQLEKSRLLSDRFSAERPKGSFSTLEIQRTEQGDSAMYLCASSSSGGGTYNEQFFGPGTRLTVL.